This T cell receptor (beta chain) was retrieved from a study of tumor-infiltrating lymphocytes in primary liver carcinoma. Turning to the study itself: Staged T1-T3 N0M0, the tumors had sizes that ranged from roughly 4.2 to 11 cm across. Whole-study findings and limits: Top clones occupying all five tumor regions numbered only about 7-24%.

Co-extraction of both nucleic acids (RNA and DNA) used 20-30 mg of unsorted bulk tissue. Patients diagnosed with primary liver carcinoma received treatment through surgical resection. Every tumor was sampled at five separate regions. Concerning this clonotype: Its antigen is currently unknown. The junction and the germline gene differ at one end; a read error may be behind it.

The authors made TCR beta cDNA from about 500 ng total RNA with a constant-region primer. ARM-PCR, slightly modified, supplied the TCR beta libraries through three nested multiplex PCR rounds. A C-beta reverse primer and TRBV1-TRBV30 forward primers served in each of the first two PCR rounds, at approximately 10 cycles apiece. TCRdb reprocessed the multiplex PCR reads with MiXCR, giving one entry per CDR3 protein. The sample shows more than 45,000 distinct CDR3 sequences, about 80% of them seen only once. The CDR3 is 13 residues long. Looked up from germline, CDR1 is SGHAT and CDR2 is FQNNGV. The sample was liver tumor tissue from sampling region 5. Subset specified: tumor region T5, tumor centre. The chain couples TRBV11-2 to TRBJ2-5, with 8 positions matching TRBD1. The origin of this receptor is a middle-aged man with primary liver carcinoma and hepatitis B virus infection. Here the CDR3 DNA reads TGTACCAGCGGACAGGGACTGCAAGAGACCCATTACTTC. Its translation: CTSGQGLQETHYF.